This T cell receptor (beta chain) was identified during a study of cytomegalovirus exposure and HLA in healthy donors. In nominal health when sampled, donors likely had unrecorded immune exposures nonetheless. Germline V gives CDR1 LNHDA, CDR2 SQIVND (reference sequence). J gave up 6 bases and V 6 bases, and 7 bases lay outside the gene matches. The CDR3 loop spans 14 amino acids. Both 60 Vbeta primers and 13 Jbeta primers went into the PCR. Sequenced by immunoSEQ multiplex PCR; TCRdb stores in-frame clones only, minus some. Of around 180,000 clones listed, more than 75% are singletons. Study results and limitations: The study labeled fewer than 200 TCR beta chains cytomegalovirus-associated.

This clone has only a few counts. As yet, its antigen is unknown. The specimen sequenced was PBMCs. The chain links TRBV19 to TRBJ2-5, with 10 bases that match TRBD1. The receptor was isolated from a girl younger than two in good health and CMV-seronegative. The CDR3 is CASSETGGDQTQYF. In DNA form, the CDR3 reads TGTGCCAGTAGCGAGACAGGGGGCGATCAGACCCAGTACTTC.